This T cell receptor (beta chain) appears in the sequencing data of a study of Graves' ophthalmopathy and Graves' hyperthyroidism. Findings and caveats of the study: The authors also found most expanded thyroid clonotypes above 0.001 frequency in blood.

Beta-chain TCR CDR3 regions were amplified from RNA transcripts. RT-PCR in the first round used HTBI primers; a second-round multiplex PCR followed. A single record per CDR3 protein comes from TCRdb applying MiXCR to the multiplex PCR reads. Of approximately 640,000 distinct CDR3 sequences listed, approximately 39% were seen once; the top ten hold over 2.5%. Active ophthalmopathy (CAS at least 3, NOSPECS at least 4), lasting under 3 months. The CDR3 has 14 amino acids. With 4 bases removed from V and 4 bases from J, the gap between germline ends came to 11 bases. The germline V gene has CDR1 LNHDA and CDR2 SQIVND (reference sequence). As for this clonotype: As yet, its antigen is unknown. Just one base apart from a much larger clone, this may be a read error.

Sequenced input: peripheral blood. This clonotype was sampled from an adult man with Graves' ophthalmopathy. The J gene is TRBJ1-5, the V gene TRBV19; a weak D match, TRBD1 (6 bases). The CDR3 nucleotides read TGTGCCAGTAGTAACACAGGGCCAAATCAGCCCCAGCATTTT. This gives the protein CASSNTGPNQPQHF.